This T cell receptor (beta chain) originates from a study of cytomegalovirus exposure and HLA in healthy donors. Study observations and caveats: Another analysis was done later, and it associated approximately 15,000 TCR beta sequences with HLA alleles at 0.05 false discovery rate.

This PCR relied on a set of 60 Vbeta primers and 13 Jbeta primers. This table comes from immunoSEQ multiplex PCR, and its TCRdb copy is limited to in-frame clones, with some not included. The profile covers fewer than 200,000 clones, with around 68% appearing a single time and approximately 1.5% taken by the ten largest. Comment on this clone: Its antigen is not known.

Germline CDR1 reads ENHRY; CDR2 reads SYGVKD. The ends were cut back, 4 bases at V and 0 bases at J, with 10 bases in the middle. There are 15 residues in the CDR3. The sequenced material came from PBMCs. J is TRBJ1-3 and V is TRBV10-3; possible D gene TRBD1, 5 bases. The receptor was derived from a girl aged 10 to 17 in good health and CMV-seronegative. DNA of the CDR3: TGTGCCATCAGTGGGACATTTGGCTCTGGAAACACCATATATTTT. This sequence encodes CAISGTFGSGNTIYF.